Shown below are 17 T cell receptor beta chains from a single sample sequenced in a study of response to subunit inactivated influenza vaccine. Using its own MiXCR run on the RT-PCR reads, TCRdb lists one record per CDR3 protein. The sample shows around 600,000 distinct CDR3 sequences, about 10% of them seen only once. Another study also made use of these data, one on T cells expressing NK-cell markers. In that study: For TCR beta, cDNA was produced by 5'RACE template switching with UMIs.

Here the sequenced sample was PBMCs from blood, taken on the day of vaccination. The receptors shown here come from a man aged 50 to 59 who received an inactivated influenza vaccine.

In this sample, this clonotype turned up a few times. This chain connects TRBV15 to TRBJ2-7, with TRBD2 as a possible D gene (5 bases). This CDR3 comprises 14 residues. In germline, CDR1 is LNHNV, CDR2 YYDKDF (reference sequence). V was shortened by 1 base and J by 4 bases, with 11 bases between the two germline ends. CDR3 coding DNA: TGTGCCACCAGCAGAGGTACGGGGAGTTACGAGCAGTACTTC. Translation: CATSRGTGSYEQYF.

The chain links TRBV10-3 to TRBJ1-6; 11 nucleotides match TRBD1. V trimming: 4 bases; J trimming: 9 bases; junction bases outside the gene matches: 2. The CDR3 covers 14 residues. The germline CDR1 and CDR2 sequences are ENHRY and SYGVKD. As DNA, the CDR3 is TGTGCCATCAGTGCGGACAGGGGGCTTTCACCCCTCCACTTT. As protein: CAISADRGLSPLHF.

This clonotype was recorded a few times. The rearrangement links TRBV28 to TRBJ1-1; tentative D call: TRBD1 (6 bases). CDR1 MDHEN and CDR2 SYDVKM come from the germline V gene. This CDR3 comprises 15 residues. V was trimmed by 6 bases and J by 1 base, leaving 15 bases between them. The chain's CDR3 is CASRLTMTGNTEAFF. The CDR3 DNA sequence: TGTGCCAGCAGGTTGACGATGACAGGGAACACTGAAGCTTTCTTT.

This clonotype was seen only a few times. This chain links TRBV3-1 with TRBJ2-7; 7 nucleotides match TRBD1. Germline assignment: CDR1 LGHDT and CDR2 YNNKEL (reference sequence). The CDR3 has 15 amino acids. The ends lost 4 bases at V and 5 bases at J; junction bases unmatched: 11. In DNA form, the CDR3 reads TGTGCCAGCAGCCCAGAGAACAGGGGAACCCACGAGCAGTACTTC. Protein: CASSPENRGTHEQYF.

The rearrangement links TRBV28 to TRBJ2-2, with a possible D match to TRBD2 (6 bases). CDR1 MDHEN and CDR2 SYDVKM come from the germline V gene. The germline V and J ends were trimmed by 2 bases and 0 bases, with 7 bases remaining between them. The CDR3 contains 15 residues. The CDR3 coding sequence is TGTGCCAGCAGTTTAAGACTAGCGAACACCGGGGAGCTGTTTTTT. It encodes CASSLRLANTGELFF.

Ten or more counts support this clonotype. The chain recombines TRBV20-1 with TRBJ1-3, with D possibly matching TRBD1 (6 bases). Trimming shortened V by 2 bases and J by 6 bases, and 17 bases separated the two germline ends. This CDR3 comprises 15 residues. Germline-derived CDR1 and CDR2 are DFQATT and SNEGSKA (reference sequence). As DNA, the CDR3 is TGCAGTGCTAGACCAACGGACAGCCACCCAAACACCATATATTTT. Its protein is CSARPTDSHPNTIYF.

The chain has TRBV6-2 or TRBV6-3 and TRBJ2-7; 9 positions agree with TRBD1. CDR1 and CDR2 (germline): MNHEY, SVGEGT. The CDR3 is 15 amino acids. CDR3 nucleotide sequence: TGTGCTCCCAAGCCCCCCGGGACAGGGTCCTACGAGCAGTACTTC. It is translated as CAPKPPGTGSYEQYF.

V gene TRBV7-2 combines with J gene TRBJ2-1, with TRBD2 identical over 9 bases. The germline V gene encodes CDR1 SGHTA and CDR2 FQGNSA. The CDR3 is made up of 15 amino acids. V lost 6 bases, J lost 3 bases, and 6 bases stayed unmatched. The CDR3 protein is CASRTGTSNYNEQFF. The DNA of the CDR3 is TGTGCCAGCAGGACCGGGACTAGCAACTACAATGAGCAGTTCTTC.

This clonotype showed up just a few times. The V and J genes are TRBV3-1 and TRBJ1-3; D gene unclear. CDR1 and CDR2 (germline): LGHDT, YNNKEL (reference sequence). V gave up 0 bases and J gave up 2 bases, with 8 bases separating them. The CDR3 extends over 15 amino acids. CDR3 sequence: CASSQDSWAGNTIYF. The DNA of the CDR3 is TGTGCCAGCAGCCAAGATTCCTGGGCTGGAAACACCATATATTTT.

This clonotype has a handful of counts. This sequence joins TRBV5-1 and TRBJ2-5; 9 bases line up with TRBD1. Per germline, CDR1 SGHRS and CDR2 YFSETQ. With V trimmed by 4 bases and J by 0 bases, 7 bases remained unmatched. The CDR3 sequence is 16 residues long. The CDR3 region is CASSPITGGYQETQYF. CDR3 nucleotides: TGCGCCAGCAGCCCGATTACAGGGGGCTACCAAGAGACCCAGTACTTC.

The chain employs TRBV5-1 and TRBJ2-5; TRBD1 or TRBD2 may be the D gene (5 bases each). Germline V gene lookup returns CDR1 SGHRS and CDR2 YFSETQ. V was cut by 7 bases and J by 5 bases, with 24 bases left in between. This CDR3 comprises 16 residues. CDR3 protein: CASRLGDRSSMETQYF. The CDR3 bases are TGCGCCAGCCGGTTGGGGGACCGTAGCTCTATGGAGACCCAGTACTTC.

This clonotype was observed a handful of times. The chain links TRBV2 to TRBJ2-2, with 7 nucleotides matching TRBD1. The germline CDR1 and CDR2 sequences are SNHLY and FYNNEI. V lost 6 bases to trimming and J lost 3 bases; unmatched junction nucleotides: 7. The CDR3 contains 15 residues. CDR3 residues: CASSFDRADTGELFF. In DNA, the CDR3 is TGTGCCAGCAGCTTCGACAGGGCGGACACCGGGGAGCTGTTTTTT.

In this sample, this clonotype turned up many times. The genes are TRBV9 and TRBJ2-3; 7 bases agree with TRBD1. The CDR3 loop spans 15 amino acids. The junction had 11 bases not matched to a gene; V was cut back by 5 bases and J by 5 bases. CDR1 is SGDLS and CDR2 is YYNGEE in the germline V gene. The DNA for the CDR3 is TGTGCCAGCAGTTCAGACAGGGCAAGAAGAGATACGCAGTATTTT. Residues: CASSSDRARRDTQYF.

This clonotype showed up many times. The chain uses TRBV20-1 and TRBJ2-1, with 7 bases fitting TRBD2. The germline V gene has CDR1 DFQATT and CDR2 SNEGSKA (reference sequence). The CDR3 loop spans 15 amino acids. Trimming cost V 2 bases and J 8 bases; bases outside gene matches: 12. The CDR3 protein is CSARSLAGSVDEQFF. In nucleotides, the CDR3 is TGCAGTGCTAGAAGCTTAGCGGGTTCGGTCGATGAGCAGTTCTTC.

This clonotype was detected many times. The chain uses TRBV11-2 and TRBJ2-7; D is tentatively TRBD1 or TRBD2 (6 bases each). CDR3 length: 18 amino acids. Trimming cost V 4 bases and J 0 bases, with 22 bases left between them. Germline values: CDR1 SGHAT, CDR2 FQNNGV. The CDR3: CASSSFLSIGGSSYEQYF. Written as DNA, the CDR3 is TGTGCCAGCAGCTCCTTCCTTTCAATAGGGGGGAGCTCCTACGAGCAGTACTTC.

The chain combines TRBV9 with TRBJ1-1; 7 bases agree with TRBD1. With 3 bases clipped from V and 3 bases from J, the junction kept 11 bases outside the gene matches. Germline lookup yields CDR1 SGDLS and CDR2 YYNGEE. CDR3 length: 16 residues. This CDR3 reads CASSANPDRVYTEAFF. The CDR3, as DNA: TGTGCCAGCAGCGCCAACCCAGACAGGGTGTACACTGAAGCTTTCTTT. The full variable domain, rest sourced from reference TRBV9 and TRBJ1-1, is DSGVTQTPKHLITATGQRVTLRCSPRSGDLSVYWYQQSLDQGLQFLIQYYNGEERAKGNILERFSAQQFPDLHSELNLSSLELGDSALYFCASSANPDRVYTEAFFGQGTRLTVV.

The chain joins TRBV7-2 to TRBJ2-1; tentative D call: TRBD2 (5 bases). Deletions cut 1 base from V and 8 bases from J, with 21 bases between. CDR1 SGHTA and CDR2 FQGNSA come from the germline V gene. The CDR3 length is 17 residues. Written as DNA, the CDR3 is TGTGCCAGCAGCTTAGGAAGAGGGAGTCTCAAGGTCGATGAGCAGTTCTTC. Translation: CASSLGRGSLKVDEQFF.